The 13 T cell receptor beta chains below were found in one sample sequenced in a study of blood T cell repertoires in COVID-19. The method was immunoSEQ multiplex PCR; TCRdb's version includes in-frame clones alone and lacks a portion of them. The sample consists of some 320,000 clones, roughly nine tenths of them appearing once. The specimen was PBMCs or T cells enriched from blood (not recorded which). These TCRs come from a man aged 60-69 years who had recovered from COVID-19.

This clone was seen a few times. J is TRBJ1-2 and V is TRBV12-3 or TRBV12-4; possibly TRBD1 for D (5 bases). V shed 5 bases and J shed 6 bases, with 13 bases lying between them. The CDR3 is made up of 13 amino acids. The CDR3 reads CASSPRTNNGYTF. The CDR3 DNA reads TGTGCCAGCAGTCCCCGGACAAACAATGGCTACACCTTC.

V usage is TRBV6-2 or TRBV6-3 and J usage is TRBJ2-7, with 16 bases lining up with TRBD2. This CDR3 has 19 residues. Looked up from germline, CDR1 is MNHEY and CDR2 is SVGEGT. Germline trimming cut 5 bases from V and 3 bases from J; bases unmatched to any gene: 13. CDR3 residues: CASSVSSGLAGGPIYEQYF. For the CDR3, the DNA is TGTGCCAGCAGTGTATCCTCGGGACTAGCGGGAGGGCCGATCTACGAGCAGTACTTC.

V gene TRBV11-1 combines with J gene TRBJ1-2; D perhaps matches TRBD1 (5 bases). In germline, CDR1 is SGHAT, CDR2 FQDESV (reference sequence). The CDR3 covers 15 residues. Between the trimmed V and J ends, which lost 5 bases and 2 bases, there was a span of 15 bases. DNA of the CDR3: TGTGCCAGCAGCCCCAGCACAGGTCTCAACTATGGCTACACCTTC. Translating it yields CASSPSTGLNYGYTF. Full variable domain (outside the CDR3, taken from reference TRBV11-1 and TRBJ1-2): EAEVAQSPRYKITEKSQAVAFWCDPISGHATLYWYRQILGQGPELLVQFQDESVVDDSQLPKDRFSAERLKGVDSTLKIQPAELGDSAMYLCASSPSTGLNYGYTFGSGTRLTVV.

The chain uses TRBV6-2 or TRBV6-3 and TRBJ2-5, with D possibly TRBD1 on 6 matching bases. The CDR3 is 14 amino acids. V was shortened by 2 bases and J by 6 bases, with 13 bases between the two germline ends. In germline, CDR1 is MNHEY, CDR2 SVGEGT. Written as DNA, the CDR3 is TGTGCCAGCAGTTACCTCGGACAGTCTCAGACCCAGTACTTC. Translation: CASSYLGQSQTQYF.

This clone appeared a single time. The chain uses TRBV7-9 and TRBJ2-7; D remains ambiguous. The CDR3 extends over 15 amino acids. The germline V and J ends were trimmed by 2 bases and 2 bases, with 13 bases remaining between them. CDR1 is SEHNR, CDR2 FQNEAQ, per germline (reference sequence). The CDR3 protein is CASSLSFDLTYEQYF. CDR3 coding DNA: TGTGCCAGCAGCTTATCTTTTGACTTAACCTACGAGCAGTACTTC.

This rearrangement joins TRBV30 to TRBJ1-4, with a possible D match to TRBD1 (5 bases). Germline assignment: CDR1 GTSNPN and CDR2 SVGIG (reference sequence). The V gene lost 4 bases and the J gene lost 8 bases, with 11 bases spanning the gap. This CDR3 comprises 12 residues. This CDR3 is CAWNWGREKLFF. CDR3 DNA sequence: TGTGCCTGGAACTGGGGCAGAGAAAAACTGTTTTTT.

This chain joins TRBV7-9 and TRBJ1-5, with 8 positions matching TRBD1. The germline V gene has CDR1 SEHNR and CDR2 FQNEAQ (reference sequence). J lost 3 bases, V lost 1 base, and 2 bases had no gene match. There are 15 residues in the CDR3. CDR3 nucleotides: TGTGCCAGCAGCTTAGGGACAGGGTCCAATCAGCCCCAGCATTTT. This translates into CASSLGTGSNQPQHF.

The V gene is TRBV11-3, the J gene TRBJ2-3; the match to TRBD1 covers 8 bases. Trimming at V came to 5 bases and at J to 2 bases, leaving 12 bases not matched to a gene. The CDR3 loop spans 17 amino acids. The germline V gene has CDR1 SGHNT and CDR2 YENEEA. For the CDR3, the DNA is TGTGCCAGCAGCCCGGGACAGGTCGATAGGGACACAGATACGCAGTATTTT. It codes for CASSPGQVDRDTDTQYF.

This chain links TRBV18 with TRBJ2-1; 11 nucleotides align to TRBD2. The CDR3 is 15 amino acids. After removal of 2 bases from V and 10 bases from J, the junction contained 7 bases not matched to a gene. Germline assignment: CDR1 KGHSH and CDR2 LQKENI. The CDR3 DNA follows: TGTGCCAGCTCACCAGACACTAGCGGGAGTGGAGAGCAGTTCTTC. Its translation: CASSPDTSGSGEQFF.

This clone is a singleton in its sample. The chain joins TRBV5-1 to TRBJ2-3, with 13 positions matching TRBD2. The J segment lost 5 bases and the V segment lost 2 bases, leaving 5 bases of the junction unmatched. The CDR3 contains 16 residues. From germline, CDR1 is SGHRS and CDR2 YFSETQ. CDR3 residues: CASSFGTSGMEDTQYF. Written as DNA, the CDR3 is TGCGCCAGCAGCTTCGGGACTAGCGGGATGGAAGATACGCAGTATTTT.

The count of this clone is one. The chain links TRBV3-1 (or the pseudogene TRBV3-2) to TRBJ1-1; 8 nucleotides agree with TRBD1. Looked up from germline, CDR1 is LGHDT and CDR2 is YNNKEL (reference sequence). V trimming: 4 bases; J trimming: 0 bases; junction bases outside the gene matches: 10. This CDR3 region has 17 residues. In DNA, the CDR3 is TGTGCCAGCAGCCGCGGGACAGGATGGGACCTGAACACTGAAGCTTTCTTT. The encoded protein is CASSRGTGWDLNTEAFF.

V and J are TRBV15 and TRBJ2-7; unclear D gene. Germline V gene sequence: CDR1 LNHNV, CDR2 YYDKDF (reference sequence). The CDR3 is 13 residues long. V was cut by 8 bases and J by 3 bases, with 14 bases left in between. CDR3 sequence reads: CATRMVADYEQYF. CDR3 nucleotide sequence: TGTGCCACCCGCATGGTGGCAGACTACGAGCAGTACTTC.

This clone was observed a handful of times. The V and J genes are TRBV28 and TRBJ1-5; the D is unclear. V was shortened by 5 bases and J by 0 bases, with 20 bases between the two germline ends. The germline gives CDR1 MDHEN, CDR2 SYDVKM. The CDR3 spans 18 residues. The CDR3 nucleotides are TGTGCCAGCAGTCCGGGGTCCTCACGATTTTATAGCAATCAGCCCCAGCATTTT. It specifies CASSPGSSRFYSNQPQHF.